This T cell receptor (beta chain) was recovered during a study of T cells in Graves' hyperthyroidism and ophthalmopathy. Study-wide points: Blood also contained most expanded thyroid clonotypes above 0.001. In the analysis, a 13 V-J model separated ophthalmopathy from stable hyperthyroidism.

It was RNA transcripts that yielded the amplified TCR beta CDR3 regions. Primed by the HTBI set, a first-round RT-PCR was run on the TCR CDR3. One entry per CDR3 protein, called by TCRdb with MiXCR from the multiplex PCR reads. The sample includes about 570,000 distinct CDR3 sequences, 40% to 55% of them seen just once. Regarding this clonotype: What it binds is unknown.

The TCR comes from an adult woman with Graves' disease, either hyperthyroidism or ophthalmopathy (not recorded which). The sample was peripheral blood or thyroid tissue (not recorded which).

CDR3 nucleotides: TGTGCCCGCCAGACAGCGAGCACTGAAGCTTTCTTT. This sequence encodes CARQTASTEAFF. The chain joins TRBV9 to TRBJ1-1; D is perhaps TRBD1 (5 bases). The V and J ends lost 10 bases and 4 bases respectively, with 14 bases between them. CDR1 SGDLS and CDR2 YYNGEE come from the germline V gene. The CDR3 extends over 12 amino acids.